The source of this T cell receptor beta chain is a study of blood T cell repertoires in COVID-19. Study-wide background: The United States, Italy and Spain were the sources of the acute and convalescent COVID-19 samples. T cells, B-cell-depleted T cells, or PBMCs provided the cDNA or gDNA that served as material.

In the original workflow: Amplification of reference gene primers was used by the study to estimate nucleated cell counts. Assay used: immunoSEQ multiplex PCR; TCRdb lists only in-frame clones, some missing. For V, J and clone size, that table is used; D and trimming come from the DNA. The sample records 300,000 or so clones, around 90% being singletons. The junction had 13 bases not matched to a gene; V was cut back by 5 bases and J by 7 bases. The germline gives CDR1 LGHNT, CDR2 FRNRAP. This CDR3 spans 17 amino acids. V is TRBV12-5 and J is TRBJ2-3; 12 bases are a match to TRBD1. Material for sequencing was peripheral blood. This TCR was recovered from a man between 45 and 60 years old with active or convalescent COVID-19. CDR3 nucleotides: TGTGCTAGTGGTCCCGGGACAGGGGGCTCACTCGCCCATACGCAGTATTTT. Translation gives CASGPGTGGSLAHTQYF.